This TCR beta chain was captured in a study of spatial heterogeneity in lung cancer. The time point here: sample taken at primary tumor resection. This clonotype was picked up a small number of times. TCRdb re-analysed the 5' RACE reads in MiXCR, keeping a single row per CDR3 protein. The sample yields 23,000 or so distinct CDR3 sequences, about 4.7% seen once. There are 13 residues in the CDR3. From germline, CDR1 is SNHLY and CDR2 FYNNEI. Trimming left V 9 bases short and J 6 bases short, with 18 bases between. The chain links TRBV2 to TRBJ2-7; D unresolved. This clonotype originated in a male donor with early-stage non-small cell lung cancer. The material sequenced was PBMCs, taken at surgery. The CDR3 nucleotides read TGTGCCAGGGGTCCGGCCATGGGTGGCGAGCAGTACTTC. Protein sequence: CARGPAMGGEQYF.